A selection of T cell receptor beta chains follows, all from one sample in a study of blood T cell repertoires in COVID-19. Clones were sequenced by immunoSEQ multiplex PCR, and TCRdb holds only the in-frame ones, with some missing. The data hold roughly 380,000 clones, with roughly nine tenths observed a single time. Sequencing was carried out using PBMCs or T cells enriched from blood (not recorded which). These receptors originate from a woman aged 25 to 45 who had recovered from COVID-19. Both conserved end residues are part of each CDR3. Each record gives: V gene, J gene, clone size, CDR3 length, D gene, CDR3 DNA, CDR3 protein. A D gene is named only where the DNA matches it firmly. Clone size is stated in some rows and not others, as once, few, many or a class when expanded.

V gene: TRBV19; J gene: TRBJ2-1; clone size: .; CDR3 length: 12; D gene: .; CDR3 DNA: TGTGCCAGTACAAGAGGATACAATGAGCAGTTCTTC; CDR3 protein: CASTRGYNEQFF
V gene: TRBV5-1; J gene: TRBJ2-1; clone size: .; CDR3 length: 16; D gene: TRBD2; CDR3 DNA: TGCGCCAGCAGCCCAATAGCGGGAATGGCCTACAATGAGCAGTTCTTC; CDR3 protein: CASSPIAGMAYNEQFF
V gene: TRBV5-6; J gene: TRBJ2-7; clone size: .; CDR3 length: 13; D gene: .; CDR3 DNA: TGTGCCAGCAGCTTTAGCCAGGGGAACGAGCAGTACTTC; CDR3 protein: CASSFSQGNEQYF
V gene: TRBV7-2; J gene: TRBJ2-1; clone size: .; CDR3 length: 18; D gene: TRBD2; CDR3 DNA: TGTGCCAGCAGCGCACGGACTAGCGGGGAACCCCTGATGGATGAGCAGTTCTTC; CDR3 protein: CASSARTSGEPLMDEQFF
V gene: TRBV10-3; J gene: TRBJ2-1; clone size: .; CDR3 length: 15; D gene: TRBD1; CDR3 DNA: TGTGCCATCAGTCCCGGGACAGGTGCCCTTCGGGAGCAGTTCTTC; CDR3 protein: CAISPGTGALREQFF
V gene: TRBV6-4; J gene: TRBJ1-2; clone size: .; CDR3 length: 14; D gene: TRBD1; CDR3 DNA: TGTGCCACCCAACCTTGGACAGGGAACTATGGCTACACCTTC; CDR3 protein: CATQPWTGNYGYTF
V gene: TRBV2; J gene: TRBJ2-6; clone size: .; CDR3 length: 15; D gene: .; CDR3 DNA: TGTGCCAGCAGGACAACAGGGTCCGGGGCCAACGTCCTGACTTTC; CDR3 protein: CASRTTGSGANVLTF
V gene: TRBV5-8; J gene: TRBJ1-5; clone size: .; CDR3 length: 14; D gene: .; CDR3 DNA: TGTGCCAGCAGCAGAGGACAGCCGAATCAGCCCCAGCATTTT; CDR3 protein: CASSRGQPNQPQHF
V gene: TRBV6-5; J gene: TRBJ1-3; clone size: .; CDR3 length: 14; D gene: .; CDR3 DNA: TGTGCCAGCAGCGCCGGGGGAGCTGGAAACACCATATATTTT; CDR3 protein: CASSAGGAGNTIYF
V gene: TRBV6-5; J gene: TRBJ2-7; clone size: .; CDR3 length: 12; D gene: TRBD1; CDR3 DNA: TGTGCCATCAGGGACAGGCAATACGAGCAGTACTTC; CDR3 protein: CAIRDRQYEQYF
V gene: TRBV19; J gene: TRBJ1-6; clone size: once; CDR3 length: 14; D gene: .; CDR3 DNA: TGTGCCAGTAGGGAGGGGTCGTATAATTCACCCCTCCACTTT; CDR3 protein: CASREGSYNSPLHF
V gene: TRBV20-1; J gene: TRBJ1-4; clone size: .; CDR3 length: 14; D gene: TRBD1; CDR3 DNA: TGCAGTGCTAGTTCCGGACAGGGGCCTGAAAAACTGTTTTTT; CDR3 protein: CSASSGQGPEKLFF
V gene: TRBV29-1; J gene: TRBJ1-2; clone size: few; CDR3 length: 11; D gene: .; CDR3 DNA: TGCAGCGTTCGCACCACGGGGGGCTACACCTTC; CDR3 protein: CSVRTTGGYTF
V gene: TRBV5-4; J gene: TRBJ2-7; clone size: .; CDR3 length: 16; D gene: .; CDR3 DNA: TGTGCCAGCAGCTTGGTTCCGGGGTCCCTCTCCTACGAGCAGTACTTC; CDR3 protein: CASSLVPGSLSYEQYF
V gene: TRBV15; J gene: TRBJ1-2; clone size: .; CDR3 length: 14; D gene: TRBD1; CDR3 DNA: TGTGCCACCAGCAGGGACAGGGGGGACTATGGCTACACCTTC; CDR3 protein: CATSRDRGDYGYTF
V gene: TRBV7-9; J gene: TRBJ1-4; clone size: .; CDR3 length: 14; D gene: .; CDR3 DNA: TGTGCCAGCAGCGAGGCCGTAACTAATGAAAAACTGTTTTTT; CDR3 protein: CASSEAVTNEKLFF
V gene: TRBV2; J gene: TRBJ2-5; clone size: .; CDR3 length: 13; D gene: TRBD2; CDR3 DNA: TGTGCCAGCACTAGCGGGGGAACGGAGACCCAGTACTTC; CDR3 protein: CASTSGGTETQYF
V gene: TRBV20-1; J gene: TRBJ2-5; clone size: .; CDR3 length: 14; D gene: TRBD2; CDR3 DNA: TGCAGTGCTAGTTCTACAGCGGGAGAAGAGACCCAGTACTTC; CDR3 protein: CSASSTAGEETQYF
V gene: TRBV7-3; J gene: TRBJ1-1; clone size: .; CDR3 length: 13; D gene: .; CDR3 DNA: TGTGCCAGCGCCCGGGTGGAAGGCACTGAAGCTTTCTTT; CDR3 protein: CASARVEGTEAFF
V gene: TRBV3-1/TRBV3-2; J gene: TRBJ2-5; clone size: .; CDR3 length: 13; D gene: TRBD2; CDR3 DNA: TGTGCCAGCAGCATAGCGGGGAGGGAGACCCAGTACTTC; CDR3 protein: CASSIAGRETQYF
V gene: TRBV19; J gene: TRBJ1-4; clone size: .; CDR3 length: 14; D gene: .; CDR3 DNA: TGTGCCAGTAGTATGACAGTTTCGGGTGGAAAACTGTTTTTT; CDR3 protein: CASSMTVSGGKLFF
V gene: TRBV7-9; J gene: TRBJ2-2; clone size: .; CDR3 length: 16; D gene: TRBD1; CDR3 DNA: TGTGCCAGCAGCCCCCGACAGGGAAAGGACACCGGGGAGCTGTTTTTT; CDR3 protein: CASSPRQGKDTGELFF
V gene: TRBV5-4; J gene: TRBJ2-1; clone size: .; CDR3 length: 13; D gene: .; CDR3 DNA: TGTGCCAGCAGCCTTCGAGGGGGCAATGAGCAGTTCTTC; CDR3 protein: CASSLRGGNEQFF
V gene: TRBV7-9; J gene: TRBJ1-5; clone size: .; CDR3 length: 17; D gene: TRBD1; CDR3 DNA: TGTGCCAGCAGCCTTTCCGGGGGGACAGGGGGCAATCAGCCCCAGCATTTT; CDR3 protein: CASSLSGGTGGNQPQHF
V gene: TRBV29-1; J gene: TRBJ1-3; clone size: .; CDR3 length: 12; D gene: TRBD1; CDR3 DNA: TGCAGCGTTGAGGGACAGAGGAACACCATATATTTT; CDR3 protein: CSVEGQRNTIYF
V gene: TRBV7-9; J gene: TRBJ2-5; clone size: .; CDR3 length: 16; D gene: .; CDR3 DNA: TGTGCCAGCAGCTTAGCGCGCTTAGTCACCCAAGAGACCCAGTACTTC; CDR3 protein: CASSLARLVTQETQYF
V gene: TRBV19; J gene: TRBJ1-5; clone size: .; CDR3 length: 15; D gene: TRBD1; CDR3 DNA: TGTGCCAGTAGCCGACAGGGGAGAGGCAATCAGCCCCAGCATTTT; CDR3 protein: CASSRQGRGNQPQHF
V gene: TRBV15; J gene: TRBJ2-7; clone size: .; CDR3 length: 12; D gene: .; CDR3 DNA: TGTGCCACCAGCAGCCGAAGGGGGGAGCAGTACTTC; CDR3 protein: CATSSRRGEQYF
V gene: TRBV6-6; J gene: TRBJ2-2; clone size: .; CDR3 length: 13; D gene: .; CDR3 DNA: TGTGCCAGCAGTTTCCCGGGGGTCGGGGAGCTGTTTTTT; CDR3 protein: CASSFPGVGELFF
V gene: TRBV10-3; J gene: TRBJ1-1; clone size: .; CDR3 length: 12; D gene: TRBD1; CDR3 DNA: TGTGCCACCCGGGGACAGTACACTGAAGCTTTCTTT; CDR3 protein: CATRGQYTEAFF
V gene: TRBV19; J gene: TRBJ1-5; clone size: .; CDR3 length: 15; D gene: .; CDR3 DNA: TGTGCCAGTAGTTCACAGGGTATGAGCAATCAGCCCCAGCATTTT; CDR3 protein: CASSSQGMSNQPQHF
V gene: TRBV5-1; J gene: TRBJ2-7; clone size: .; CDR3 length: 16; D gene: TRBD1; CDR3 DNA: TGCGCCAGCAGCTCGCTATTGGACAGGGGGCCCCACGAGCAGTACTTC; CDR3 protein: CASSSLLDRGPHEQYF
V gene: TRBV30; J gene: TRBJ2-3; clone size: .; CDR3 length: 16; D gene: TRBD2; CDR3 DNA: TGTGCCTGGAGCATGGGAACGGGGGGGCTGGGAGATACGCAGTATTTT; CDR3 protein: CAWSMGTGGLGDTQYF
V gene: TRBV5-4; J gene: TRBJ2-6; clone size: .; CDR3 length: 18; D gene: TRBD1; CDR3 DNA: TGTGCCAGCAGTAATGCAGGGGACAGGGTAGCTGGGGCCAACGTCCTGACTTTC; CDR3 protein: CASSNAGDRVAGANVLTF
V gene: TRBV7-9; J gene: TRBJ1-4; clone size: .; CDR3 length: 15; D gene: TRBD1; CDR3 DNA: TGTGCCAGCAGCTCCTATCAGGACAGGGATGAAAAACTGTTTTTT; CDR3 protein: CASSSYQDRDEKLFF
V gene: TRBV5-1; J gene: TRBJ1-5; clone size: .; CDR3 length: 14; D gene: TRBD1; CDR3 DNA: TGCGCCAGCCGATCCGGGACAGGGAATCAGCCCCAGCATTTT; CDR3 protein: CASRSGTGNQPQHF
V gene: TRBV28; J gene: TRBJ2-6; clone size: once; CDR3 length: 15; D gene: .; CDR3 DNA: TGTGCCAGCAGTCCCCTCGGTGCCGGGGCCAACGTCCTGACTTTC; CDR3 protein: CASSPLGAGANVLTF
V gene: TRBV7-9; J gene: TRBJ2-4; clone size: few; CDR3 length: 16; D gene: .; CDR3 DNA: TGTGCCAGCAGTCAAGTGGAGATACTAGCCAAAAACATTCAGTACTTC; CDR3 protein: CASSQVEILAKNIQYF
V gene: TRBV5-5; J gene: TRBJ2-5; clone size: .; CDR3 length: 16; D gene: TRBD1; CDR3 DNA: TGTGCCAGCAGCTTGCTGGGACAGGGGGGACGGGAGACCCAGTACTTC; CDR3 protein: CASSLLGQGGRETQYF
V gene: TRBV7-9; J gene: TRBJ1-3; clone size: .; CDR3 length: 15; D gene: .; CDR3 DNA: TGTGCCAGCAGCTTATACAGTAGCTCTGGAAACACCATATATTTT; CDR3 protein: CASSLYSSSGNTIYF
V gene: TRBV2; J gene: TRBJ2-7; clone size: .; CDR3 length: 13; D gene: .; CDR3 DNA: TGTGCCACCAACAAGGAGGACTCCTACGAGCAGTACTTC; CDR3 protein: CATNKEDSYEQYF
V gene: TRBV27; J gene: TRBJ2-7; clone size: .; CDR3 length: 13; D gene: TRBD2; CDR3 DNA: TGTGCCAGCAGATACCTGACTAGCGCGGAGCAGTACTTC; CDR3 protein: CASRYLTSAEQYF
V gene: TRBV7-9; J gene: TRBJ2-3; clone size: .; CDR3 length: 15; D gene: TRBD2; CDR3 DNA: TGTGCCAGCAGCTCAGGAGCGGGAGATGCAGATACGCAGTATTTT; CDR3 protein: CASSSGAGDADTQYF
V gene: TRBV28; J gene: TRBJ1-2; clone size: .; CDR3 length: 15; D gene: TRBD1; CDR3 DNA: TGTGCCAGCAGTTTTGCGGGGACAGAGAACTATGGCTACACCTTC; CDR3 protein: CASSFAGTENYGYTF
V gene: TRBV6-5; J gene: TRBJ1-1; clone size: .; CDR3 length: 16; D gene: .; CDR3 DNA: TGTGCCAGCAGTTACGACCCGCAGGGAATGAACACTGAAGCTTTCTTT; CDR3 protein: CASSYDPQGMNTEAFF
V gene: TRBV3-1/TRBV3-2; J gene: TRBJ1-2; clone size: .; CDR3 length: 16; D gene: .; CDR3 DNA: TGTGCCAGCAGCCAAGATTGGGGGGGCAGAGACTATGGCTACACCTTC; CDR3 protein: CASSQDWGGRDYGYTF